This T cell receptor beta chain emerged from a study of immune evolution from preneoplasia to lung adenocarcinoma. Generated by immunoSEQ multiplex PCR, the TCRdb table keeps only in-frame clones and is missing some. The table records about 7,200 clones, 79% of them present only once. In this sample, this clone turned up a few times. CDR3 length: 16 amino acids. J gave up 4 bases and V 0 bases, and 1 base lay outside the gene matches. Germline values: CDR1 MRHNA, CDR2 SNTAGT. The material sequenced was FFPE adjacent normal lung tissue. The sequence was collected from a person in their 70s with lung adenocarcinoma. The rearrangement links TRBV6-4 to TRBJ2-3; TRBD2 matches at 13 bases. The chain's CDR3 is CASSDSTSGGADTQYF. As DNA, the CDR3 is TGTGCCAGCAGTGACTCAACTAGCGGGGGGGCAGATACGCAGTATTTT.